These T cell receptor beta chains were read from a single sample in a study of blood T cell repertoires in COVID-19. TCRdb's copy holds only in-frame clones and misses some; the assay was immunoSEQ multiplex PCR. The data hold tens of thousands of clones, with roughly 87% observed a single time. Sequencing input: peripheral blood. The receptor set was obtained from a man aged 55 to 69 with acute or convalescent COVID-19. Both conserved end residues are part of each CDR3. A D gene is named only where the DNA matches it firmly. Not every row has a clone size; where given, it reads once, few, many or a size class.

D gene: TRBD1
V gene: TRBV25-1
clone size: NA
J gene: TRBJ1-2
CDR3 DNA: TGTGCCAGCAGCTTACAGGGGGACTATGGCTACACCTTC
CDR3 protein: CASSLQGDYGYTF

D gene: NA
V gene: TRBV5-8
clone size: NA
J gene: TRBJ2-1
CDR3 DNA: TGTGCCAGCAGCTTGGAGCTTTTGGGGGGAGCGGGGCAGTTCTTC
CDR3 protein: CASSLELLGGAGQFF

D gene: NA
V gene: TRBV19
clone size: NA
J gene: TRBJ2-1
CDR3 DNA: TGTGCCAGTAGTATGCAGGTTACAGCCCCTTCGTTCAATGAGCAGTTCTTC
CDR3 protein: CASSMQVTAPSFNEQFF

D gene: NA
V gene: TRBV9
clone size: NA
J gene: TRBJ1-3
CDR3 DNA: TGTGCTAGCAGCACCTCCCGGACCTGGACGGGAGCAAACACCATATATTTT
CDR3 protein: CASSTSRTWTGANTIYF

D gene: TRBD1
V gene: TRBV19
clone size: once
J gene: TRBJ2-5
CDR3 DNA: TGTGCCAGTAGTATCGGGGGACAGGGGATCCAAGAGACCCAGTACTTC
CDR3 protein: CASSIGGQGIQETQYF

D gene: NA
V gene: TRBV19
clone size: NA
J gene: TRBJ1-3
CDR3 DNA: TGTGCCAGTAGTATCCTCCAGGGCAATCTCAAACTTTTTTTT
CDR3 protein: CASSILQGNLKLFF

D gene: NA
V gene: TRBV6-5
clone size: NA
J gene: TRBJ2-7
CDR3 DNA: TGTGCCAGCAGTTACTCCCACTCCTACGAGCAGTACTTC
CDR3 protein: CASSYSHSYEQYF

D gene: TRBD1
V gene: TRBV27
clone size: NA
J gene: TRBJ1-1
CDR3 DNA: TGTGCCAGCCGGAGGGGGACAGGGGGCTCTAACACTGAAGCTTTCTTT
CDR3 protein: CASRRGTGGSNTEAFF

D gene: NA
V gene: TRBV19
clone size: NA
J gene: TRBJ2-2
CDR3 DNA: TGTGCCAGTAGTATTCGGGTCGGGGAGCTGTTTTTT
CDR3 protein: CASSIRVGELFF

D gene: TRBD2
V gene: TRBV18
clone size: NA
J gene: TRBJ2-3
CDR3 DNA: TGTGCCAGCTCACAGACTAGCAGCCCATATACGCAGTATTTT
CDR3 protein: CASSQTSSPYTQYF

D gene: TRBD2
V gene: TRBV29-1
clone size: NA
J gene: TRBJ2-7
CDR3 DNA: TGCAGCGCTCTGACTAGCGGGGGGGCCTACGAGCAGTACTTC
CDR3 protein: CSALTSGGAYEQYF

D gene: NA
V gene: TRBV5-1
clone size: NA
J gene: TRBJ1-4
CDR3 DNA: TGCGCCAGCAAGCCCGGAGGGGCTAATGAAAAACTGTTTTTT
CDR3 protein: CASKPGGANEKLFF

D gene: NA
V gene: TRBV24-1
clone size: NA
J gene: TRBJ1-2
CDR3 DNA: TGTGCCACCAGTGACAGGGACTATGGCTACACCTTC
CDR3 protein: CATSDRDYGYTF

D gene: TRBD1
V gene: TRBV27
clone size: NA
J gene: TRBJ2-3
CDR3 DNA: TGTGCCAGCGGACAGACAGGGGACGAAGATCAGCCCCAGTATTTT
CDR3 protein: CASGQTGDEDQPQYF

D gene: NA
V gene: TRBV3-1/TRBV3-2
clone size: NA
J gene: TRBJ1-2
CDR3 DNA: TGTGCCAGCAGCTACGCCAGGGTAGGCGGCTACACCTTC
CDR3 protein: CASSYARVGGYTF

D gene: NA
V gene: TRBV2
clone size: few
J gene: TRBJ2-5
CDR3 DNA: TGTGCCAGCAGTGAAGTTCTCAGGAGGGAGACCCAGTACTTC
CDR3 protein: CASSEVLRRETQYF

D gene: NA
V gene: TRBV7-2
clone size: NA
J gene: TRBJ2-1
CDR3 DNA: TGTGCCAGCAGCTTAGTGACTAGCTCCTACAATGAGCAGTTCTTC
CDR3 protein: CASSLVTSSYNEQFF

D gene: NA
V gene: TRBV18
clone size: NA
J gene: TRBJ1-5
CDR3 DNA: TGTGCCAGCTCACCAAGCCAGGGCCAGCCCCAGCATTTT
CDR3 protein: CASSPSQGQPQHF

D gene: NA
V gene: TRBV18
clone size: NA
J gene: TRBJ1-1
CDR3 DNA: TGTGCCAGCTCACCGCCGCCCGGGGGGCGAGAGACTGAAGCTTTCTTT
CDR3 protein: CASSPPPGGRETEAFF

D gene: NA
V gene: TRBV12-5
clone size: NA
J gene: TRBJ2-3
CDR3 DNA: TGTGCTAGTGGTTTGGTTCTGGGGGCCAGCACAGATACGCAGTATTTT
CDR3 protein: CASGLVLGASTDTQYF

D gene: NA
V gene: TRBV4-3
clone size: few
J gene: TRBJ1-6
CDR3 DNA: TGCGCCAGCAGCCCGACACAGGGCTCCTATAATTCACCCCTCCACTTT
CDR3 protein: CASSPTQGSYNSPLHF

D gene: TRBD1
V gene: TRBV7-9
clone size: NA
J gene: TRBJ2-1
CDR3 DNA: TGTGCCAGCAGCGGCCGGGACAGATTTTACAATGAGCAGTTCTTC
CDR3 protein: CASSGRDRFYNEQFF

D gene: TRBD1
V gene: TRBV7-8
clone size: NA
J gene: TRBJ2-1
CDR3 DNA: TGTGCCAGCAGCTCGACAGGGTACAATGAGCAGTTCTTC
CDR3 protein: CASSSTGYNEQFF

D gene: NA
V gene: TRBV5-1
clone size: few
J gene: TRBJ1-1
CDR3 DNA: TGCGCCAGCAGCTTGGCAGGGCGGCGCACTGAAGCTTTCTTT
CDR3 protein: CASSLAGRRTEAFF

D gene: TRBD1
V gene: TRBV7-9
clone size: few
J gene: TRBJ1-1
CDR3 DNA: TGTGCCAGCAGGACAGGGCCCCAAAGGAACACTGAAGCTTTCTTT
CDR3 protein: CASRTGPQRNTEAFF

D gene: TRBD1
V gene: TRBV4-3
clone size: few
J gene: TRBJ1-2
CDR3 DNA: TGCGCCAGCAGCCAAGAGTGGACAGGGCACTATGGCTACACCTTC
CDR3 protein: CASSQEWTGHYGYTF

D gene: NA
V gene: TRBV24-1
clone size: NA
J gene: TRBJ1-2
CDR3 DNA: TGTGCCACCGAGGATTTAACCGGGACTAGCTACACCTTC
CDR3 protein: CATEDLTGTSYTF

D gene: NA
V gene: TRBV3-1/TRBV3-2
clone size: NA
J gene: TRBJ1-2
CDR3 DNA: TGTGCCAGCAGCCAAGCGGTAAACTATGGCTACACCTTC
CDR3 protein: CASSQAVNYGYTF

D gene: NA
V gene: TRBV19
clone size: NA
J gene: TRBJ1-1
CDR3 DNA: TGTGCCAGTAGGAGGGGGATGGGCTATGCTGAAGCTTTCTTT
CDR3 protein: CASRRGMGYAEAFF

D gene: NA
V gene: TRBV10-2
clone size: NA
J gene: TRBJ1-3
CDR3 DNA: TGCGCCAGCACCGGCGGGCGCCGCCAGGCCGAATCTGGAAACACCATATATTTT
CDR3 protein: CASTGGRRQAESGNTIYF

D gene: TRBD2
V gene: TRBV5-1
clone size: NA
J gene: TRBJ2-2
CDR3 DNA: TGCGCCAGCAGCTTGGCCGTAGGGAGGGACGGGGAGCTGTTTTTT
CDR3 protein: CASSLAVGRDGELFF

D gene: NA
V gene: TRBV3-1/TRBV3-2
clone size: NA
J gene: TRBJ1-2
CDR3 DNA: TGTGCCAGCAGCCAAGATCCGGTCTCGAATGGCTACACCTTC
CDR3 protein: CASSQDPVSNGYTF

D gene: TRBD2
V gene: TRBV9
clone size: NA
J gene: TRBJ2-3
CDR3 DNA: TGTGCCAGCAGCCCCCCGGGACTAGCGAGCACAGATACGCAGTATTTT
CDR3 protein: CASSPPGLASTDTQYF

D gene: NA
V gene: TRBV30
clone size: NA
J gene: TRBJ2-1
CDR3 DNA: TGTGCCTGGAATCCGGACAGGAGGGTGGGTGAGCAGTTCTTC
CDR3 protein: CAWNPDRRVGEQFF

D gene: TRBD2
V gene: TRBV18
clone size: NA
J gene: TRBJ2-3
CDR3 DNA: TGTGCCAGCTCACAAACCCCGGGACTAAGCACAGATACGCAGTATTTT
CDR3 protein: CASSQTPGLSTDTQYF

D gene: TRBD1
V gene: TRBV5-4
clone size: NA
J gene: TRBJ2-1
CDR3 DNA: TGTGCCAGCACCCAGGGACAGGGGACGAATGAGCAGTTCTTC
CDR3 protein: CASTQGQGTNEQFF

D gene: NA
V gene: TRBV7-2
clone size: NA
J gene: TRBJ1-2
CDR3 DNA: TGTGCCAGCAGCTTCGAGAACCCGACAGGATCTTATGGCTACACCTTC
CDR3 protein: CASSFENPTGSYGYTF

D gene: NA
V gene: TRBV6-1
clone size: NA
J gene: TRBJ1-6
CDR3 DNA: TGTGCCAGCAGTGAGACAGCCCATAATTCACCCCTCCACTTT
CDR3 protein: CASSETAHNSPLHF

D gene: TRBD2
V gene: TRBV6-5
clone size: few
J gene: TRBJ2-3
CDR3 DNA: TGTGCCAGCAGTTACCCCGGGACTAGAACTACGCAGTATTTT
CDR3 protein: CASSYPGTRTTQYF